A single sample gave rise to the 10 T cell receptor beta chains below, sequenced in a study of cytomegalovirus exposure and HLA in healthy donors. In the PCR, 60 Vbeta and 13 Jbeta primers were used. Data came from immunoSEQ multiplex PCR; TCRdb stores just in-frame clones and leaves some out. The sample consists of more than 85,000 clones, about 73% of them appearing once. Sequences were obtained from PBMCs. The receptors derive from a woman in her fifties or sixties in good health and CMV-seropositive.

CDR3 protein: CASSKNTREKLFF. CDR3 bases: TGTGCCAGTAGCAAAAATACGCGTGAAAAACTGTTTTTT. The J gene is TRBJ1-4, the V gene TRBV19, with unresolved D. The germline V and J ends were trimmed by 6 bases and 7 bases, with 12 bases remaining between them. There are 13 residues in the CDR3. Germline CDR1 is LNHDA and CDR2 is SQIVND (reference sequence).

The chain carries TRBV28 and TRBJ2-7; TRBD1 is a possible D gene (6 bases). In germline, CDR1 is MDHEN, CDR2 SYDVKM. The CDR3 runs 13 residues. V was clipped by 2 bases and J by 2 bases, with 7 bases between them. The CDR3: CASSLQGPYEQYF. The CDR3 nucleotides read TGTGCCAGCAGTTTACAGGGGCCCTACGAGCAGTACTTC.

This chain uses TRBV6-4 with TRBJ2-3, with TRBD2 matching 12 bases. The V segment lost 5 bases and the J segment 3 bases; nucleotides outside the gene matches: 6. The germline V gene encodes CDR1 MRHNA and CDR2 SNTAGT. This CDR3 spans 16 amino acids. The CDR3, as DNA: TGTGCCAGCAGTCAATTTGGACTAGCGGGAACAGATACGCAGTATTTT. Translating gives CASSQFGLAGTDTQYF.

This chain joins TRBV27 and TRBJ2-1, with 10 bases aligning to TRBD1. V dropped 4 bases and J dropped 8; count of bases not matched to a gene: 8. Germline CDR1 and CDR2: MNHEY and SMNVEV (reference sequence). The CDR3 is 15 amino acids. CDR3 in amino acids: CASSYRQGAVDEQFF. For the CDR3, the DNA is TGTGCCAGCAGTTACAGACAGGGGGCAGTCGATGAGCAGTTCTTC.

This sequence joins TRBV5-1 and TRBJ2-5; 12 bases align to TRBD2. There are 16 residues in the CDR3. Losses at the gene ends were 1 base for V and 5 bases for J; bases not matched to a gene: 6. Germline assignment: CDR1 SGHRS and CDR2 YFSETQ. CDR3 DNA: TGCGCCAGCAGCTTGAGTACTAGCGGGGGGCGTGAGACCCAGTACTTC. Protein sequence: CASSLSTSGGRETQYF.

This clone appeared a few times. Given a far larger clone just one base away, this is likely a sequencing read error. This chain joins TRBV4-2 and TRBJ2-7; 16 bases fit TRBD2. CDR3 size: 19 residues. V lost 3 bases to trimming and J lost 5 bases; unmatched junction nucleotides: 13. The V gene's germline CDR1 is LGHNA and CDR2 YNFKEQ. The CDR3 loop reads CASSHPGLAGGQNKDEQYF. For the CDR3, the DNA is TGTGCCAGCAGCCATCCGGGACTAGCGGGAGGGCAAAATAAGGACGAGCAGTACTTC.

The chain recombines TRBV6-5 with TRBJ2-1; D may be TRBD1 (6 bases). The length of the CDR3 is 13 residues. Germline CDR1 reads MNHEY; CDR2 reads SVGAGI. V was cut by 2 bases and J by 11 bases, with 13 bases left in between. CDR3 bases: TGTGCCAGCAGTTACGACAGGTTTAATAAGCAGTTCTTC. This gives the protein CASSYDRFNKQFF.

This rearrangement joins TRBV11-1 to TRBJ2-3, with TRBD2 as a possible D gene (6 bases). The CDR3 consists of 17 residues. In germline, CDR1 is SGHAT, CDR2 FQDESV (reference sequence). V gave up 5 bases and J gave up 3 bases, with 21 bases separating them. The CDR3 nucleotides read TGTGCCAGCAGCCCCGTAGGAGCGGGTCTAGGGACAGATACGCAGTATTTT. This encodes CASSPVGAGLGTDTQYF.

V and J are TRBV19 and TRBJ2-3; 12 bases match TRBD2. Germline V gene data show CDR1 as LNHDA and CDR2 as SQIVND (reference sequence). V trimming: 4 bases; J trimming: 4 bases; junction bases outside the gene matches: 6. CDR3 size: 16 residues. CDR3 sequence reads: CASSTRLAGEADTQYF. The CDR3 DNA sequence: TGTGCCAGTAGTACGAGACTAGCGGGAGAGGCAGATACGCAGTATTTT.

V and J are TRBV4-3 and TRBJ2-2, with 8 positions matching TRBD1. V was pared by 1 base and J by 10 bases, with 14 bases of the junction left unmatched. Germline V gene sequence: CDR1 LGHNA, CDR2 YSLEER. The CDR3 contains 17 residues. The CDR3 DNA is TGCGCCAGCAGCCAAGCGGCCGCACAGGGGGACTTCGCGGAGCTGTTTTTT. Translation gives CASSQAAAQGDFAELFF.